Given below is one T cell receptor (beta chain) in context. This entry belongs to a study of control samples from healthy donors and cancer patients. The CDR3 runs to 14 residues. J lost 5 bases, V lost 2 bases, and 1 base had no gene match. Germline CDR1 KGHSY, CDR2 FQNENV. Generated by immunoSEQ multiplex PCR, the TCRdb table keeps only in-frame clones and is missing some. Among about 80,000 clones, roughly 88% were seen once, and the ten largest hold more than 9%. The sequencing input was PBMCs. This chain uses TRBV16 with TRBJ2-1; 9 nucleotides agree with TRBD1. The TCR originated in a man aged 55-75 years with head and neck cancer. CDR3 DNA sequence: TGTGCCAGCAGCCAACGGGACAGGGACAATGAGCAGTTCTTC. Translation: CASSQRDRDNEQFF.